What follows are 8 T cell receptor beta chains derived from one specimen sequenced in a study of blood T cells in healthy people across ages. A sample-barcoded 5' primer and a J-beta primer mix were used in a second PCR of roughly 7 to 11 cycles. MiXCR, applied by TCRdb to the 5' RACE reads, yields one record per CDR3 protein. The top ten clones hold less than 8% of a sample with more than 1,400,000 distinct CDR3 sequences, 42% of them seen once. The sequenced material came from blood. The source of these receptors is a woman aged 18-30 years in good health.

This clonotype was observed a few times. An end of the junction differs from the germline gene, which may be a read error. CDR3 amino acids: CASTLNGQGARETQYF. In DNA, the CDR3 is TGTGCCAGCACCTTAAACGGACAGGGCGCTCGGGAGACCCAGTACTTC. The chain is built from TRBV7-6 and TRBJ2-5; 8 nucleotides align to TRBD1. This CDR3 spans 16 amino acids. Germline V CDR1 and CDR2: SGHVS, FNYEAQ.

The CDR3 DNA is TGTGCCAGCGGTGGGGGATACTATGGCTACACCTTC. Protein sequence: CASGGGYYGYTF. The chain couples TRBV6-2 or TRBV6-3 to TRBJ1-2; D perhaps matches TRBD1 (5 bases). Between the trimmed V and J ends, which lost 8 bases and 3 bases, there was a span of 10 bases. The V gene's germline CDR1 is MNHEY and CDR2 SVGEGT. CDR3 length: 12 residues.

The chain is built from TRBV7-6 and TRBJ1-4; D is unresolved. CDR3 length: 14 amino acids. CDR1 is SGHVS and CDR2 is FNYEAQ in the germline V gene. V was clipped by 2 bases and J by 8 bases, with 12 bases between them. The CDR3 bases are TGTGCCAGCAGCTTAAAAAGCTTGGGGGAAAAACTGTTTTTT. This gives the protein CASSLKSLGEKLFF.

This chain joins TRBV28 and TRBJ2-1; TRBD2 matches 7 bases. This CDR3 is 15 amino acids long. V lost 4 bases to trimming and J lost 9 bases; unmatched junction nucleotides: 12. Germline lookup yields CDR1 MDHEN and CDR2 SYDVKM. The CDR3 DNA sequence: TGTGCCAGCAGTTCCGAGGGACTACCCTCCCGTGAGCAGTTCTTC. Protein: CASSSEGLPSREQFF.

This clonotype was counted only a few times. This rearrangement joins TRBV4-2 to TRBJ2-7, with 8 bases that match TRBD2. V lost 4 bases, J lost 6 bases, and 2 bases stayed unmatched. Per germline, CDR1 LGHNA and CDR2 YNFKEQ. The CDR3 is made up of 12 amino acids. DNA of the CDR3: TGTGCCAGCAGCCCGGGGGGGTTCGAGCAGTACTTC. The encoded protein is CASSPGGFEQYF.

The genes are TRBV3-1 and TRBJ1-2, with D maybe TRBD1 (5 bases). CDR1 is LGHDT and CDR2 is YNNKEL in the germline V gene (reference sequence). Trimming took 3 bases from V and 0 from J, leaving 23 bases between them. This CDR3 spans 19 amino acids. The CDR3 loop is CASSHPNPSGQLTNYGYTF. In DNA, the CDR3 is TGTGCCAGCAGCCATCCAAACCCATCCGGACAACTTACTAACTATGGCTACACCTTC.

In its sample, this clonotype was seen once. This chain connects TRBV6-1 to TRBJ2-1, with TRBD1 identical over 7 bases. The CDR3 covers 14 residues. Germline V gene data show CDR1 as MNHNS and CDR2 as SASEGT. Trimming removed 6 bases from V and 10 bases from J; junction bases left unmatched: 12. Here the CDR3 DNA reads TGTGCCAGCAGCATTGACAGGGATACGAACGAGCAGTTCTTC. It is translated as CASSIDRDTNEQFF.

The rearrangement joins TRBV2 to TRBJ2-7; D is perhaps TRBD1 or TRBD2 (5 bases each). V lost 7 bases to trimming and J lost 2 bases, with 15 bases between them. This CDR3 has 14 residues. Germline CDR1 SNHLY, CDR2 FYNNEI. The CDR3 DNA reads TGTGCCAGCATCGGGGCCAGGGAAACCTACGAGCAGTACTTC. Amino acids: CASIGARETYEQYF. The entire variable domain, with the rest obtained from reference TRBV2 and TRBJ2-7, is as follows: EPEVTQTPSHQVTQMGQEVILRCVPISNHLYFYWYRQILGQKVEFLVSFYNNEISEKSEIFDDQFSVERPDGSNFTLKIRSTKLEDSAMYFCASIGARETYEQYFGPGTRLTVT.